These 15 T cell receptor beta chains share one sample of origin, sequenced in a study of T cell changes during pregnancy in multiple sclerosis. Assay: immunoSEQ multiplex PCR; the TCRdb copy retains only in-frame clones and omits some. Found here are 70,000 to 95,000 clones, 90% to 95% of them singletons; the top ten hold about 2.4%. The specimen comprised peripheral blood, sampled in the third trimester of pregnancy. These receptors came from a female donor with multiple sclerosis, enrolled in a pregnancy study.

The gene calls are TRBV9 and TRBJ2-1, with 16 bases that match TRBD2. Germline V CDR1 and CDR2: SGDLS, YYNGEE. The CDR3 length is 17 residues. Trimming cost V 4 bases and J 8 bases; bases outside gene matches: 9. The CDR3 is CASSPGTSGRAGDEQFF. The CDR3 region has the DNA TGTGCCAGCAGCCCGGGGACTAGCGGGAGGGCCGGCGATGAGCAGTTCTTC.

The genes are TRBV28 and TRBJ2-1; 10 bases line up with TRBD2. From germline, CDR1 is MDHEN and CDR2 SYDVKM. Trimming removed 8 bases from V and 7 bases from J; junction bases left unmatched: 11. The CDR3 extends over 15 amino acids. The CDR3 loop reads CASDESSGRRNEQFF. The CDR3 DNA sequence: TGTGCCAGCGACGAATCTAGCGGGAGAAGAAATGAGCAGTTCTTC. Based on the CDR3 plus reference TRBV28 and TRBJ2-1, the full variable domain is DVKVTQSSRYLVKRTGEKVFLECVQDMDHENMFWYRQDPGLGLRLIYFSYDVKMKEKGDIPEGYSVSREKKERFSLILESASTNQTSMYLCASDESSGRRNEQFFGPGTRLTVL.

The CDR3 nucleotides read TGCGCCAGCAGCTTGGGGACAGGGGTGACCGGGGAGCTGTTTTTT. Its translation is CASSLGTGVTGELFF. The chain links TRBV5-1 to TRBJ2-2, with 9 positions matching TRBD1. The length of the CDR3 is 15 residues. The germline V gene encodes CDR1 SGHRS and CDR2 YFSETQ. The V and J ends lost 0 bases and 5 bases, in that order; junction bases with no gene match: 2.

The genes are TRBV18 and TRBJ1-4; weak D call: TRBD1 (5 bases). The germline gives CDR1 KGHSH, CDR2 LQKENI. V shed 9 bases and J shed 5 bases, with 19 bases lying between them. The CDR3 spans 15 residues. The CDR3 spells CASSDSSGGNEKLFF. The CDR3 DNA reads TGTGCCAGTTCCGACAGTAGTGGTGGAAATGAAAAACTGTTTTTT.

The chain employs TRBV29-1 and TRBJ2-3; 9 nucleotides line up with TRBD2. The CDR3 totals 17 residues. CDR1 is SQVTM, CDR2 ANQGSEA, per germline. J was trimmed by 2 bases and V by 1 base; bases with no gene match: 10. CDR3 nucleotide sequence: TGCAGCGTTGAAGGAACTGCAGCGGGAGGACCCACAGATACGCAGTATTTT. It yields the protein CSVEGTAAGGPTDTQYF.

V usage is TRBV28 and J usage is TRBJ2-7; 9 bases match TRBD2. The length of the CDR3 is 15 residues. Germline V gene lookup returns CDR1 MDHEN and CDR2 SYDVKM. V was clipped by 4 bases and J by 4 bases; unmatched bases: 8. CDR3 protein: CASSYLREGSYEQYF. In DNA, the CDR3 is TGTGCCAGCAGTTACCTGCGGGAGGGCTCGTACGAGCAGTACTTC.

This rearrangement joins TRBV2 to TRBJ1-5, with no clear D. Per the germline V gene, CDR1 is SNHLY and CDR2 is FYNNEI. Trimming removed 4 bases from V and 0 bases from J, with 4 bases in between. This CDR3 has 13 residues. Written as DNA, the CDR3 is TGTGCCAGCAGTGGAGATAGCAATCAGCCCCAGCATTTT. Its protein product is CASSGDSNQPQHF.

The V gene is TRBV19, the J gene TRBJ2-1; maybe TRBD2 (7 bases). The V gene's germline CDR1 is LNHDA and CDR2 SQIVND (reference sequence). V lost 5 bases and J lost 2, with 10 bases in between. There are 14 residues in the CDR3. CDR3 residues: CASSGGAAYNEQFF. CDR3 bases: TGTGCCAGTAGTGGGGGGGCCGCCTACAATGAGCAGTTCTTC.

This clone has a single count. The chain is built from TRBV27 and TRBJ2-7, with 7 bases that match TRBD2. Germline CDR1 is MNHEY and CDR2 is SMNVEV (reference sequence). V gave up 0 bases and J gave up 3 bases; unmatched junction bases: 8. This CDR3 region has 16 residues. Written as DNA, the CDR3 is TGTGCCAGCAGTTTATCGGGGCAGGGAGGGAACTACGAGCAGTACTTC. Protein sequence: CASSLSGQGGNYEQYF.

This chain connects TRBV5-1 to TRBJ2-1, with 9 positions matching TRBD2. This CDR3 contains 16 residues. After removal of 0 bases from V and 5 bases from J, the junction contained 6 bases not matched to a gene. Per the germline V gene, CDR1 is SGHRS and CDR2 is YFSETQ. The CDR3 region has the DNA TGCGCCAGCAGCTTGGCCTCTAGCGGGATAGACAATGAGCAGTTCTTC. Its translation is CASSLASSGIDNEQFF.

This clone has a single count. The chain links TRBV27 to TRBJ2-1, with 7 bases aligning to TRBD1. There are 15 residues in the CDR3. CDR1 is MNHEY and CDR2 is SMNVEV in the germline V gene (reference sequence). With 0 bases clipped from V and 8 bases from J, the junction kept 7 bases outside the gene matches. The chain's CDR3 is CASSLSLTGRDEQFF. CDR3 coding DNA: TGTGCCAGCAGTTTATCCCTGACAGGGCGGGATGAGCAGTTCTTC.

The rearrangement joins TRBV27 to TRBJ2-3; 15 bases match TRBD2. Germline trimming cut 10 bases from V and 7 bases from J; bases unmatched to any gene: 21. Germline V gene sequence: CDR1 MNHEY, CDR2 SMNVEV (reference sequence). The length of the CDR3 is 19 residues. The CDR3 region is CATKIAGTSGRQVSNTQYF. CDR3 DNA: TGTGCCACCAAAATTGCCGGGACTAGCGGGAGGCAGGTGTCTAATACGCAGTATTTT.

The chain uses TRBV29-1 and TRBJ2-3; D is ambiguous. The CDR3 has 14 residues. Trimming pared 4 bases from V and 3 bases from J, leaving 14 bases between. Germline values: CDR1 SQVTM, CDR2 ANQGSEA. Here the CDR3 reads CSVATRLRTDTQYF. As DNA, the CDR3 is TGCAGCGTTGCGACGCGACTTAGGACAGATACGCAGTATTTT.

CDR3 loop: CASSLANRKMNTEAFF. DNA for the CDR3: TGTGCCAGCAGTTTGGCAAACAGGAAAATGAACACTGAAGCTTTCTTT. The chain joins TRBV28 to TRBJ1-1; a possible D gene is TRBD1 (5 bases). Trimming removed 3 bases from V and 0 bases from J, with 14 bases in between. This CDR3 comprises 16 residues. The germline CDR1 and CDR2 sequences are MDHEN and SYDVKM.

The CDR3 DNA sequence: TGTGCCAGCAGTTTGATCGGGGACACTTTGAACACTGAAGCTTTCTTT. Translation: CASSLIGDTLNTEAFF. The rearrangement links TRBV28 to TRBJ1-1; D might be TRBD1 (6 bases). Germline loops: CDR1 MDHEN, CDR2 SYDVKM. Between the trimmed V and J ends, which lost 3 bases and 0 bases, there was a span of 14 bases. This CDR3 region has 16 residues. The full variable domain, with the rest looked up from reference TRBV28 and TRBJ1-1, is DVKVTQSSRYLVKRTGEKVFLECVQDMDHENMFWYRQDPGLGLRLIYFSYDVKMKEKGDIPEGYSVSREKKERFSLILESASTNQTSMYLCASSLIGDTLNTEAFFGQGTRLTVV.